Listed here are 7 T cell receptor beta chains from one sample, sequenced in a study of T-cell memory formation after mild COVID-19. TCRdb recomputed calls from the 5' RACE reads with MiXCR, one row per CDR3 protein. The sample includes tens of thousands of distinct CDR3 sequences, approximately 16% seen only once; the top ten take about 31%. The specimen was PBMCs or a T cell subset sorted from them (not recorded which). The receptors originated from an adult woman who had mild COVID-19 (a few samples of this study predate the infection). Cell type and time point are not known.

This clonotype was recorded a few times. CDR3 in amino acids: CASSSRLAGGYNEQFF. In nucleotides, the CDR3 is TGTGCCAGCAGCTCCCGACTAGCGGGGGGGTACAATGAGCAGTTCTTC. V is TRBV7-2 and J is TRBJ2-1; 14 positions agree with TRBD2. After removal of 4 bases from V and 4 bases from J, the junction contained 3 bases not matched to a gene. The CDR3 is made up of 16 amino acids. The germline V gene encodes CDR1 SGHTA and CDR2 FQGNSA. Full variable domain (rest looked up from reference TRBV7-2 and TRBJ2-1): GAGVSQSPSNKVTEKGKDVELRCDPISGHTALYWYRQSLGQGLEFLIYFQGNSAPDKSGLPSDRFSAERTGGSVSTLTIQRTQQEDSAVYLCASSSRLAGGYNEQFFGPGTRLTVL.

V usage is TRBV12-3 or TRBV12-4 and J usage is TRBJ2-2; 7 bases match TRBD2. This CDR3 comprises 16 residues. J lost 0 bases, V lost 4 bases, and 5 bases had no gene match. This chain's CDR3 is CASSYLGGANTGELFF. The CDR3 DNA reads TGTGCCAGCAGTTACCTGGGGGGGGCGAACACCGGGGAGCTGTTTTTT.

This clonotype was seen a few times. The chain employs TRBV6-6 and TRBJ2-1; the match to TRBD2 covers 11 bases. The V gene's germline CDR1 is MNHNY and CDR2 SVGAGI (reference sequence). CDR3 size: 14 residues. V gave up 6 bases and J gave up 7 bases; unmatched junction bases: 5. CDR3 residues: CASSPIAGGNEQFF. The CDR3 DNA reads TGTGCCAGCAGCCCAATAGCGGGAGGGAATGAGCAGTTCTTC.

The genes are TRBV7-9 and TRBJ2-7; D possibly corresponds to TRBD2 (7 bases). With 1 base removed from V and 2 bases from J, the gap between germline ends came to 9 bases. The V gene's germline CDR1 is SEHNR and CDR2 FQNEAQ (reference sequence). This CDR3 contains 14 residues. CDR3 region: CASSLEGGAYEQYF. CDR3 DNA sequence: TGTGCCAGCAGCTTAGAAGGGGGGGCCTACGAGCAGTACTTC.

The chain couples TRBV6-5 to TRBJ2-5, with 8 bases fitting TRBD2. The CDR3 spans 15 residues. Losses at the gene ends were 5 bases for V and 4 bases for J; bases not matched to a gene: 9. Looked up from germline, CDR1 is MNHEY and CDR2 is SVGAGI. DNA of the CDR3: TGTGCCAGCAGTCGACTTTCGGGGGGGATAGAGACCCAGTACTTC. It codes for CASSRLSGGIETQYF.

This chain joins TRBV7-9 and TRBJ1-1; D ambiguous. The CDR3 spans 12 residues. V lost 5 bases and J lost 6, with 10 bases in between. Germline values: CDR1 SEHNR, CDR2 FQNEAQ (reference sequence). Here the CDR3 DNA reads TGTGCCAGCAGCCCCGCCCTCCCTGAAGCTTTCTTT. Amino acid sequence: CASSPALPEAFF.

In DNA, the CDR3 is TGTGCCACCAGTGATTTGCAGCCTTACAATGAGCAGTTCTTC. This sequence encodes CATSDLQPYNEQFF. The chain couples TRBV24-1 to TRBJ2-1; D ambiguous. V was pared by 0 bases and J by 4 bases, with 6 bases between. The CDR3 is 14 residues long. Germline loops: CDR1 KGHDR, CDR2 SFDVKD.